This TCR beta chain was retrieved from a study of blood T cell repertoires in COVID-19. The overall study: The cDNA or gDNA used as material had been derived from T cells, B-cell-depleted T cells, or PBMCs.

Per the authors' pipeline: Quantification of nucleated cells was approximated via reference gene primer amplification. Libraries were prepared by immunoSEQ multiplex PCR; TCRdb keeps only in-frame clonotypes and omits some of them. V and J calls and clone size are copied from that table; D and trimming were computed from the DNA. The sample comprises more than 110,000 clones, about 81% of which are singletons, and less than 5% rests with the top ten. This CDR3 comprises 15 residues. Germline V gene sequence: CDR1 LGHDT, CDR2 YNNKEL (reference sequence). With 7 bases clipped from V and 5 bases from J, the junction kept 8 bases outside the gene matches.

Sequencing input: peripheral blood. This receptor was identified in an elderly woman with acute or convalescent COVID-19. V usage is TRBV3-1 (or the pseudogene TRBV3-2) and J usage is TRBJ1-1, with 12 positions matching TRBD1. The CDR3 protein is CASMRGQGALTEAFF. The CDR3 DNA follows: TGTGCCAGCATGAGGGGACAGGGGGCTCTTACTGAAGCTTTCTTT.